The present TCR beta chain was sequenced within a study of post-analysis software for immune sequencing data. Study observations and caveats: Significantly lower normalized Chao1 diversity was seen in multiple sclerosis patients than in controls. Pronounced co-clustering by F measure was evident among identically batched samples. Patients showed TRBV5-6, TRBV5-1 and TRBV20-1 among five TRBV segments more frequent than in controls.

Unique-molecular-identifier-tagged TCR beta cDNA libraries were used. Each sample of about 1 to 10 million input T cells yielded 500,000 or so cDNA molecules, so each molecule approximated one T cell. TCRdb processed the PCR reads anew with MiXCR; each CDR3 protein has one entry. The sample lists approximately 690,000 distinct CDR3 sequences; approximately 60% were seen once. Remarks on this clonotype: The antigen is unknown.

This CDR3 has 13 residues. V was clipped by 3 bases and J by 7 bases, with 10 bases between them. The TCR comes from a girl aged 2 to 10 with multiple sclerosis. The chain couples TRBV12-3 or TRBV12-4 to TRBJ1-5, with D perhaps matching TRBD1 (5 bases). Sequencing input: blood. As DNA, the CDR3 is TGTGCCAGCAGTTTTTGGGCAGGGCAGCCCCAGCATTTT. Amino acids: CASSFWAGQPQHF.